The 2 T cell receptor beta chains listed next were all sequenced from one sample in a study of T cells in Graves' hyperthyroidism and ophthalmopathy. Researchers amplified the TCR beta CDR3 regions from RNA transcripts. With the HTBI primer set, the TCR CDR3 went through a first round of RT-PCR. MiXCR, run by TCRdb on the multiplex PCR reads, gives a single entry per CDR3 protein. Here the sample spans under 600,000 distinct CDR3 sequences, about a sixth being singletons. Material for sequencing was blood. These receptors were obtained from a woman in her forties with Graves' ophthalmopathy.

This clonotype appeared a few times. This chain joins TRBV24-1 and TRBJ2-5, with a tentative D call TRBD2 (7 bases). The germline gives CDR1 KGHDR, CDR2 SFDVKD. The CDR3 extends over 14 amino acids. V was trimmed by 9 bases and J by 5 bases, leaving 18 bases between them. The CDR3 region has the DNA TGTGCCACCGAAGGGGGGGAGTTTGGGGAGACCCAGTACTTC. Its translation: CATEGGEFGETQYF.

The chain links TRBV3-1 to TRBJ2-5; 8 nucleotides line up with TRBD1. Germline CDR1 and CDR2: LGHDT and YNNKEL (reference sequence). This CDR3 is 14 amino acids long. V shed 4 bases and J 5 bases; nucleotides not matched to a gene: 6. CDR3 residues: CASSRGTGSETQYF. The CDR3 DNA sequence: TGTGCCAGCAGCCGGGGGACAGGCTCCGAGACCCAGTACTTC.